This T cell receptor (beta chain) comes out of a study of cytomegalovirus exposure and HLA in healthy donors. Study-level results: Some V segments, TRBV6-2 and TRBV6-3 among them, were indistinguishable and were therefore excluded. Later, an analysis found that common viral pathogens appeared to be linked with several of the most significant clusters. The study carried out a later analysis of TCR beta sequences. It associated 15,000 to 20,000 of them with specific HLA alleles at a false discovery rate of 0.05.

Primers included in the PCR were 60 Vbeta and 13 Jbeta primers. Authors' data handling: Later work found approximately 87 million unique TCR beta chains, with about 10 million shared. Assay: immunoSEQ multiplex PCR; the TCRdb copy retains only in-frame clones and omits some. V and J calls and clone size are as listed in that table; D and trimming were resolved from the DNA. The repertoire table contains approximately 130,000 clones. On this clone itself: The antigen is not known.

Per the germline V gene, CDR1 is SGDLS and CDR2 is YYNGEE. V was clipped by 0 bases and J by 4 bases, with 11 bases between them. This CDR3 comprises 15 residues. The receptor was isolated from a woman aged 60-75 years in good health and CMV-seronegative. The source material was PBMCs. The chain carries TRBV9 and TRBJ1-5; D gene unclear. Here the CDR3 DNA reads TGTGCCAGCAGCGTAGGTGTACAGCAAAATCAGCCCCAGCATTTT. As protein: CASSVGVQQNQPQHF.